The rows below give T cell receptor beta chains drawn from one sample of a study of T cell responses to AZD1222 COVID-19 vaccine. Libraries were prepared by immunoSEQ multiplex PCR; TCRdb keeps only in-frame clonotypes and omits some of them. The repertoire holds approximately 130,000 clones, around 90% seen once, with about 5.3% in the top ten. This specimen was peripheral blood, taken on day 0 of AZD1222 vaccination. All receptors come from an adult in good health. The CDR3 runs from the conserved cysteine through the conserved F or W. The D gene is left open where the match is weak. A clone size is listed for some rows: how often the clone was seen (once, few, many), or a class if it is expanded.

TRBD1	TRBV2	15	NA	CASSAGTGGTYGYTF
NA	TRBV9	12	NA	CASSGLEETQYF
NA	TRBV6-5	13	NA	CASSYPAGYEQYF
TRBD1	TRBV12-5	13	NA	CASGGTGADEQFF
NA	TRBV27	14	NA	CASSLAGRGYEQYF
NA	TRBV2	15	few	CASSVEGLSNQPQHF
NA	TRBV18	14	NA	CASSRDRHSYEQYF
NA	TRBV19	13	NA	CASIGYYGNTIYF
TRBD1	TRBV3-1/TRBV3-2	15	NA	CASSQDPTGGYGYTF
NA	TRBV28	19	NA	CASSPTRGLALFSNQPQHF
NA	TRBV6-4	13	many	CASSEKHSYEQYF
NA	TRBV5-5	12	NA	CASSLANYGYTF
NA	TRBV5-1	15	NA	CASSYQAATNTEAFF
TRBD1	TRBV5-1	15	NA	CASSLYGTANTEAFF
NA	TRBV25-1	11	NA	CASSRGAEAFF
TRBD1	TRBV5-1	17	NA	CASSLGFRDSYGNTIYF
TRBD1	TRBV3-1/TRBV3-2	14	NA	CASSFDRGDQPQHF
NA	TRBV14	15	few	CASSQDWTFAYEQYF
NA	TRBV24-1	12	NA	CATSDLNGAQFF
NA	TRBV10-1	13	NA	CASSDQHYSPLHF
TRBD1	TRBV18	15	NA	CASSPSRDRGTEAFF
NA	TRBV4-2	16	NA	CASSQGGAESLYGYTF
NA	TRBV3-1/TRBV3-2	14	NA	CASSQGPNTGELFF
TRBD1	TRBV27	15	NA	CASSKGQVTHNEQFF
NA	TRBV27	14	NA	CASSLYYGGVPEFF
TRBD1	TRBV29-1	15	NA	CSVSDLAGQGGRQYF
NA	TRBV2	16	few	CASSEFVSLNTGELFF
NA	TRBV27	18	NA	CASSLSLPGSSYNSPLHF
NA	TRBV27	15	NA	CASSSRGGYDYGYTF
TRBD1	TRBV27	16	NA	CASTPGQGLSSTEAFF
NA	TRBV5-6	14	NA	CASSLAGNSYEQYF
TRBD1	TRBV11-3	15	once	CASSLEGGVTDTQYF
NA	TRBV5-1	15	NA	CASSGDTGKNTEAFF
TRBD1	TRBV30	15	NA	CAWSGGQGSGNTIYF
TRBD1	TRBV5-6	17	few	CASSSTRQGATKNIQYF
TRBD2	TRBV5-4	16	NA	CASSLRREGPENIQYF
TRBD1	TRBV28	16	NA	CASSERQGHNNSPLHF
NA	TRBV19	15	NA	CASRPAGTGGEKLFF